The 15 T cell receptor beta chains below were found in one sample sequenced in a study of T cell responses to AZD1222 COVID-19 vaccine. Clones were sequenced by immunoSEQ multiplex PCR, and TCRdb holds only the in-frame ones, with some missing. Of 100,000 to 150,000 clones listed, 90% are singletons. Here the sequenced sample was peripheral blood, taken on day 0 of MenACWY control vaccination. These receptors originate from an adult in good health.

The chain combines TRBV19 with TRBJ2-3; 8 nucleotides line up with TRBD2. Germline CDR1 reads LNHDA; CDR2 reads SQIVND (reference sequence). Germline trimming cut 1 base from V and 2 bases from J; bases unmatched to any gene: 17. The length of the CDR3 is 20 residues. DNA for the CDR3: TGTGCCAGTAGTATAGGGAGAGGAGCGGGGGCCCCTCTCATCACAGATACGCAGTATTTT. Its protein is CASSIGRGAGAPLITDTQYF. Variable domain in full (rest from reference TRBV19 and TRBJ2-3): DGGITQSPKYLFRKEGQNVTLSCEQNLNHDAMYWYRQDPGQGLRLIYYSQIVNDFQKGDIAEGYSVSREKKESFPLTVTSAQKNPTAFYLCASSIGRGAGAPLITDTQYFGPGTRLTVL.

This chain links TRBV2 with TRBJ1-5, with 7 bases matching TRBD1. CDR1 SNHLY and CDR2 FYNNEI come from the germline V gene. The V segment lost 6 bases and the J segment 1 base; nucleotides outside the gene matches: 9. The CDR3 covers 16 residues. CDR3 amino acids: CASRAQTGTSNQPQHF. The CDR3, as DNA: TGTGCCAGCAGGGCTCAGACAGGGACGAGCAATCAGCCCCAGCATTTT.

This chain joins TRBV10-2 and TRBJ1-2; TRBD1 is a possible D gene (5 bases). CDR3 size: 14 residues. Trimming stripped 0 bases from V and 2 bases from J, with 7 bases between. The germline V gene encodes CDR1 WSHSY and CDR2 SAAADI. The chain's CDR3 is CASSESRQNYGYTF. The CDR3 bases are TGCGCCAGCAGTGAGTCGAGACAGAACTATGGCTACACCTTC.

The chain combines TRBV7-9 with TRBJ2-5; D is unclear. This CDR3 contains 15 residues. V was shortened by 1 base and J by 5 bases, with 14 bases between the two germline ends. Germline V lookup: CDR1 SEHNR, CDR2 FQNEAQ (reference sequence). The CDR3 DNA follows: TGTGCCAGCAGCTTAGGTAGCTTGGTGTGGGAGACCCAGTACTTC. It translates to CASSLGSLVWETQYF. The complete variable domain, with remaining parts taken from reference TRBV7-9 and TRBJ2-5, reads DTGVSQNPRHKITKRGQNVTFRCDPISEHNRLYWYRQTLGQGPEFLTYFQNEAQLEKSRLLSDRFSAERPKGSFSTLEIQRTEQGDSAMYLCASSLGSLVWETQYFGPGTRLLVL.

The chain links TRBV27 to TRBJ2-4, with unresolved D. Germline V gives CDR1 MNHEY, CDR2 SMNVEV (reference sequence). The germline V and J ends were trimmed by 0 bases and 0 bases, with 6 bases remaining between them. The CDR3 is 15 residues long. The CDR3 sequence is CASSLSLVAKNIQYF. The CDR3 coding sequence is TGTGCCAGCAGTTTATCGTTAGTAGCCAAAAACATTCAGTACTTC.

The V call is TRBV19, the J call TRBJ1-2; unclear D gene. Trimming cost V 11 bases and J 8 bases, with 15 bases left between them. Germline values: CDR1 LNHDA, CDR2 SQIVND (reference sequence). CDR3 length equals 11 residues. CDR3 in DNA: TGTGCCCCTGAGGGATTTTCGGGCTACACCTTC. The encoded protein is CAPEGFSGYTF.

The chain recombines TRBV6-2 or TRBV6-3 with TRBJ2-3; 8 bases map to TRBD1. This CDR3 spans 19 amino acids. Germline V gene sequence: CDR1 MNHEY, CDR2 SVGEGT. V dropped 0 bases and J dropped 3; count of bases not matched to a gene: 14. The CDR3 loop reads CASSYSTLRGHRNTDTQYF. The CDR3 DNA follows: TGTGCCAGCAGTTACTCGACTCTCAGGGGGCACCGGAATACAGATACGCAGTATTTT.

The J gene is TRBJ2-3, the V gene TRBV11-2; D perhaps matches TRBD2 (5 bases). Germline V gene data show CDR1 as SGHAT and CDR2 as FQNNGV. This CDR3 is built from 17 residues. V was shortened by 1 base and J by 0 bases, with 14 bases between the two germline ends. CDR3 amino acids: CASSLVFGLTSTDTQYF. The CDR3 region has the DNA TGTGCCAGCAGCTTAGTCTTCGGACTCACTAGCACAGATACGCAGTATTTT. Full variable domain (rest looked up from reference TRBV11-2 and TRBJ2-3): EAGVAQSPRYKIIEKRQSVAFWCNPISGHATLYWYQQILGQGPKLLIQFQNNGVVDDSQLPKDRFSAERLKGVDSTLKIQPAKLEDSAVYLCASSLVFGLTSTDTQYFGPGTRLTVL.

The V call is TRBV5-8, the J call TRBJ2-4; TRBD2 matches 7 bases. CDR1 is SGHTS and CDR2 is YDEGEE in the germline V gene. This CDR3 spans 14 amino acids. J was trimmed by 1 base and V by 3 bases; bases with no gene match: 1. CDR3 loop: CASSSGGAKNIQYF. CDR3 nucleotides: TGTGCCAGCAGCTCCGGGGGGGCCAAAAACATTCAGTACTTC.

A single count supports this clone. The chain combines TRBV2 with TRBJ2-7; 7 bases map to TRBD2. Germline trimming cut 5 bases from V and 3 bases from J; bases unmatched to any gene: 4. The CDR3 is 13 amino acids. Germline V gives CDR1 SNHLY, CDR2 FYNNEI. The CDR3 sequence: CASSIGRDYEQYF. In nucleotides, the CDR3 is TGTGCCAGCAGTATTGGGAGGGACTACGAGCAGTACTTC.

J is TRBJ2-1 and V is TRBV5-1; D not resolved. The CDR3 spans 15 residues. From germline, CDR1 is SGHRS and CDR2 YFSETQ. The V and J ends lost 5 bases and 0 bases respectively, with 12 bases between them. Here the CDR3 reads CASRSTESSYNEQFF. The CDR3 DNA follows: TGCGCCAGCAGGTCTACAGAGAGCTCCTACAATGAGCAGTTCTTC.

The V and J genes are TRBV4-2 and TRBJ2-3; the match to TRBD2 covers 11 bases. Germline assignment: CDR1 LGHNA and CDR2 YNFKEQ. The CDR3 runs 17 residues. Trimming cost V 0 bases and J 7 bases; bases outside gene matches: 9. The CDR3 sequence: CASSQDIAGGSRNTQYF. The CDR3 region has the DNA TGTGCCAGCAGCCAAGATATAGCGGGAGGGAGCCGGAATACGCAGTATTTT.

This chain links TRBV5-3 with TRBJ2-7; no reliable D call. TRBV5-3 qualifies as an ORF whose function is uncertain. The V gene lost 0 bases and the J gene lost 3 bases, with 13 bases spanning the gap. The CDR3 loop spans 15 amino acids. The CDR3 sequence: CARSLGVQTLYEQYV. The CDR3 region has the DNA TGTGCCAGAAGCTTGGGCGTACAGACACTCTACGAGCAGTACGTC.

CDR3 DNA: TGTGCCAGCAGCTTGGTTGTTCGTCTGAGCTCTGGGGCCAACGTCCTGACTTTC. It is translated as CASSLVVRLSSGANVLTF. The gene calls are TRBV5-8 and TRBJ2-6; no definite D call. The CDR3 is 18 residues long. In germline, CDR1 is SGHTS, CDR2 YDEGEE. Trimming pared 0 bases from V and 0 bases from J, leaving 13 bases between.

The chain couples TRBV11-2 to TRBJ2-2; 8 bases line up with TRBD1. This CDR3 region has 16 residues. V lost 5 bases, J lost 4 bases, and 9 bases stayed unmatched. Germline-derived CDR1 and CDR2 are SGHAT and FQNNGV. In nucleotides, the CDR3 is TGTGCCAGCAGCGGGACAGGACCTTCCCGCACCGGGGAGCTGTTTTTT. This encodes CASSGTGPSRTGELFF.